This T cell receptor (beta chain) was recorded in a study of CD8 T cells in Susac syndrome. In this sample, this clonotype turned up once. Its target is not known. Germline-derived CDR1 and CDR2 are SNHLY and FYNNEI. Trimming took off 3 bases at V and 6 bases at J, with 7 bases between the two ends. This CDR3 comprises 12 residues. TEMRA cells were FACS-enriched, unlike CD8+ and CD4+ T cells, which were negatively isolated. Findings and limits, study-wide: The authors found around 17 Susac-specific public clones in total CD8+ repertoires and five or six in CD8+ TEMRA repertoires. The greatest CD8+ clonal expansion in Susac occurred in TEMRA cells and in active patients.

Random hexamers served to reverse transcribe roughly 0.5 to 1 ug RNA. TCRdb used MiXCR to reprocess the immunoSEQ multiplex PCR reads, holding one entry per CDR3 protein. This sample has tens of thousands of distinct CDR3 sequences, with roughly 94% found just once. The sample taken for sequencing was CD8+ T cells from PBMCs. This clonotype originated in a human donor with Susac syndrome. The V call is TRBV2, the J call TRBJ2-3, with D maybe TRBD2 (5 bases). CDR3 in amino acids: CASSELADTQYF. CDR3 DNA: TGTGCCAGCAGTGAGTTAGCGGATACGCAGTATTTT. Using reference TRBV2 and TRBJ2-3 for the parts outside the CDR3, the full variable domain is EPEVTQTPSHQVTQMGQEVILRCVPISNHLYFYWYRQILGQKVEFLVSFYNNEISEKSEIFDDQFSVERPDGSNFTLKIRSTKLEDSAMYFCASSELADTQYFGPGTRLTVL.